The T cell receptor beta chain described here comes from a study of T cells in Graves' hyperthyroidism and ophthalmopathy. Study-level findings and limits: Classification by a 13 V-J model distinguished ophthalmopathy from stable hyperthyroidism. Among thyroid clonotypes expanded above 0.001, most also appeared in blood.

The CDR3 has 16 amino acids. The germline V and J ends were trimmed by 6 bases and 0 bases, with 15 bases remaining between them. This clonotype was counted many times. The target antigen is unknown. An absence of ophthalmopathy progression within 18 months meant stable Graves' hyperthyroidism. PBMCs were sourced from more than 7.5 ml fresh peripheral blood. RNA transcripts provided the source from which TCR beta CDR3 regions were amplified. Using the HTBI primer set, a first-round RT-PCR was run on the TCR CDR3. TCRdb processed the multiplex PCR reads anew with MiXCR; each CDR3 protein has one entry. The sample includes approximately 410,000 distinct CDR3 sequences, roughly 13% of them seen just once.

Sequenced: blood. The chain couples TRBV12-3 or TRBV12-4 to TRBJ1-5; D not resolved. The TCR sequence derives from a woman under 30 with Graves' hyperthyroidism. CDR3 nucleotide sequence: TGTGCCAGCAGCAACGACACCTTACATAGCAATCAGCCCCAGCATTTT. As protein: CASSNDTLHSNQPQHF.